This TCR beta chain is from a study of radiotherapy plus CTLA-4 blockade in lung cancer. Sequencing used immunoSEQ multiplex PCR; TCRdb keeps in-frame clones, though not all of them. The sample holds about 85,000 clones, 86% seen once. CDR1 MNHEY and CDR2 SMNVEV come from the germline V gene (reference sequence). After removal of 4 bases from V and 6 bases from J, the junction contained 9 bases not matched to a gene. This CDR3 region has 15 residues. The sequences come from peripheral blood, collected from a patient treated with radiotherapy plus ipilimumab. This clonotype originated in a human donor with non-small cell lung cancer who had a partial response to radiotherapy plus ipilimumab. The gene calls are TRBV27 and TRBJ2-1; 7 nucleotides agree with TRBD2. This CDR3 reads CASSSLRREFNEQFF. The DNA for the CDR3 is TGTGCCAGCAGTTCCCTGAGGCGGGAGTTCAATGAGCAGTTCTTC.